Listed below are T cell receptor beta chains from one sample, sequenced in a study of cytomegalovirus exposure and HLA in healthy donors. Clones were read by immunoSEQ multiplex PCR, and TCRdb kept only the in-frame ones, dropping some. Of some 150,000 clones in the sample, 79% were seen once. Sequenced input: PBMCs. Receptors were obtained from a male donor in good health and CMV-seronegative. Each CDR3 is given with its conserved first and last residue. The D gene is left open where the match is weak.

D: TRBD2; length: 13; J: TRBJ2-2; V: TRBV2; CDR3: CASSSGGTGELFF
D: TRBD2; length: 19; J: TRBJ2-3; V: TRBV19; CDR3: CASSSHGLAGGTSTDTQYF
D: TRBD2; length: 15; J: TRBJ2-3; V: TRBV30; CDR3: CAWNFQGLAGDTQYF
D: TRBD1; length: 14; J: TRBJ2-7; V: TRBV7-2; CDR3: CASRNPGQGGEQYF
D: .; length: 11; J: TRBJ1-1; V: TRBV30; CDR3: CAWSINREAFF
D: TRBD1; length: 13; J: TRBJ1-1; V: TRBV2; CDR3: CASSERQGTEAFF
D: .; length: 14; J: TRBJ1-4; V: TRBV7-9; CDR3: CASSLRTDNEKLFF
D: .; length: 13; J: TRBJ1-2; V: TRBV6-5; CDR3: CASSYKRSYGYTF
D: .; length: 11; J: TRBJ2-3; V: TRBV5-1; CDR3: CASSSRDTQYF
D: .; length: 14; J: TRBJ1-6; V: TRBV5-1; CDR3: CASGVVEGGSPLHF
D: TRBD1; length: 13; J: TRBJ1-2; V: TRBV2; CDR3: CASTADRDYGYTF
D: TRBD1; length: 16; J: TRBJ2-3; V: TRBV9; CDR3: CASSPPGTGGTDTQYF
D: .; length: 15; J: TRBJ1-2; V: TRBV4-3; CDR3: CASSQGGVGEHGYTF
D: .; length: 14; J: TRBJ1-1; V: TRBV27; CDR3: CASSLIGGNTEAFF
D: TRBD1; length: 16; J: .; V: TRBV9; CDR3: CASSAEPGQGLYEQYF
D: TRBD2; length: 13; J: TRBJ2-2; V: TRBV2; CDR3: CASNRAGSGELFF
D: .; length: 12; J: TRBJ2-7; V: TRBV6-1; CDR3: CASSDRESEQYF
D: .; length: 14; J: TRBJ1-2; V: TRBV19; CDR3: CASSIVRGDYGYTF
D: TRBD1; length: 15; J: TRBJ2-2; V: TRBV7-8; CDR3: CASSPLTGGKEELFF
D: TRBD1; length: 13; J: TRBJ1-1; V: TRBV29-1; CDR3: CSVSRTGDTEAFF
D: .; length: 13; J: TRBJ1-2; V: TRBV9; CDR3: CASSGGINYGYTF
D: .; length: 15; J: TRBJ1-1; V: TRBV6-6; CDR3: CASSYSPGRNTEAFF